This T cell receptor beta chain stems from a study of shared clonotypes between healthy human individuals. V was pared by 5 bases and J by 9 bases, with 9 bases of the junction left unmatched. The germline CDR1 and CDR2 sequences are SGHTA and FQGTGA. CDR3 size: 14 residues. Recent vaccinations or acute infections were absent in the healthy HIV-negative adult donors. CD45RO+ cells were combined with CCR7-negative CD45RA+ TemRA cells to form CD8 memory. Assay execution took place at the deep level. Measured with immunoSEQ multiplex PCR; TCRdb has only the in-frame clones, and not every one. The repertoire includes 650,000 to 700,000 clones, 90% of them detected once, and 34% sits in the top ten.

The sequenced sample consisted of memory CD8+ T cells from PBMCs. Subset of the sample: CD45RO+ cells pooled with CCR7-negative TemRA cells. The chain has TRBV7-3 and TRBJ2-1; 8 nucleotides align to TRBD2. This sequence originates from a man aged 18-30 years in good health. Some clones in this sample may be carry-over from other donors' samples. For the CDR3, the DNA is TGTGCCAGCAGCCCTGGAGCGGGAGATGTTGAGCAGTTCTTC. It specifies CASSPGAGDVEQFF.